This entry lists 4 T cell receptor beta chains sequenced from one sample in a study of blood T cell repertoires in COVID-19. This table comes from immunoSEQ multiplex PCR, and its TCRdb copy is limited to in-frame clones, with some not included. In the table there are about 250,000 clones, 70% to 90% of which are singletons. Sequencing was done on a sample of peripheral blood. The receptors stem from a man aged 18 to 30 with active or convalescent COVID-19.

J is TRBJ2-7 and V is TRBV28; 9 positions agree with TRBD2. Germline CDR1 is MDHEN and CDR2 is SYDVKM. V shed 2 bases, J shed 2 bases, and the junction held 1 base outside the gene matches. CDR3 length: 14 residues. CDR3 sequence (DNA): TGTGCCAGCAGTTTACTAGCGGGGACCTACGAGCAGTACTTC. Translating gives CASSLLAGTYEQYF.

This clone was detected once. The chain is built from TRBV9 and TRBJ1-3; D not certain. Germline CDR1 reads SGDLS; CDR2 reads YYNGEE. The CDR3 has 15 amino acids. Trimming took off 0 bases at V and 2 bases at J, with 9 bases between the two ends. For the CDR3, the DNA is TGTGCCAGCAGCGTAGAAAGGAGCGCTGGAAACACCATATATTTT. Translation: CASSVERSAGNTIYF. The whole variable domain, remainder taken from reference TRBV9 and TRBJ1-3, is DSGVTQTPKHLITATGQRVTLRCSPRSGDLSVYWYQQSLDQGLQFLIQYYNGEERAKGNILERFSAQQFPDLHSELNLSSLELGDSALYFCASSVERSAGNTIYFGEGSWLTVV.

The V gene is TRBV4-3, the J gene TRBJ2-1; 10 nucleotides align to TRBD2. The CDR3 contains 18 residues. Germline loops: CDR1 LGHNA, CDR2 YSLEER. V lost 4 bases to trimming and J lost 7 bases; unmatched junction nucleotides: 16. CDR3 residues: CASSLQPPAGGPGNEQFF. The CDR3 DNA follows: TGCGCCAGCAGCCTCCAACCTCCAGCGGGGGGGCCGGGGAATGAGCAGTTCTTC.

The chain combines TRBV5-8 with TRBJ2-1; D is possibly TRBD2 (6 bases). Per the germline V gene, CDR1 is SGHTS and CDR2 is YDEGEE. The V gene lost 4 bases and the J gene lost 1 base, with 15 bases spanning the gap. The CDR3 totals 16 residues. In DNA form, the CDR3 reads TGTGCCAGCAGCGCGGGGCTCCCCTCGTCCTACAATGAGCAGTTCTTC. Its translation: CASSAGLPSSYNEQFF.